The sequence of this T cell receptor beta chain was determined in a study of blood T cell repertoires in COVID-19. The wider study: Whether acute or convalescent, the COVID-19 samples came from the United States, Italy and Spain.

Here immunoSEQ multiplex PCR was the method, and the copy in TCRdb shows in-frame clones only, minus some. The sample lists about 370,000 clones; roughly nine tenths were seen once. Participant ages covered about 18 to 100 years across 25 or so US areas. Assignments of participants to cohorts depended upon their own reported clinical history. Cohort 3 recovered donors had two negative PCRs, clearance, or symptom resolution. Sequences were obtained from PBMCs or T cells enriched from blood (not recorded which). This clonotype was sampled from a man between 18 and 29 years old who had recovered from COVID-19.

CDR3 in DNA: TGTGCCAGTAGTATAGCTGGCCAGGGGTTGTACTATGGCTACACCTTC. Its protein is CASSIAGQGLYYGYTF. The genes are TRBV19 and TRBJ1-2, with D maybe TRBD1 (6 bases). Germline CDR1 reads LNHDA; CDR2 reads SQIVND (reference sequence). The V end lost 1 base, the J end lost 3 bases, and 15 bases lay between the germline ends. The length of the CDR3 is 16 residues.